The 25 T cell receptor beta chains given below trace back to one sample, sequenced in a study of cytomegalovirus exposure and HLA in healthy donors. TCRdb's table, derived via immunoSEQ multiplex PCR, lists solely in-frame clones and lacks some. Of some 73,000 clones in the sample, roughly 89% were seen once. What was sequenced was PBMCs. These receptor sequences come from a woman between 18 and 29 years old in good health and CMV-seropositive.

V gene TRBV18 combines with J gene TRBJ1-1; possible D gene TRBD1, 5 bases. V was shortened by 3 bases and J by 1 base, with 18 bases between the two germline ends. This CDR3 spans 17 amino acids. Germline lookup yields CDR1 KGHSH and CDR2 LQKENI. CDR3 sequence (DNA): TGTGCCAGCTCACCGGAGGGGTGGAAAGATAGGAACACTGAAGCTTTCTTT. Translation: CASSPEGWKDRNTEAFF.

V usage is TRBV30 and J usage is TRBJ2-7; the D gene is possibly TRBD1 (6 bases). Trimming took 2 bases from V and 5 from J, leaving 16 bases between them. The CDR3 runs to 14 residues. The germline gives CDR1 GTSNPN, CDR2 SVGIG (reference sequence). The CDR3 DNA follows: TGTGCCTGGAGTACCCCGGGACACTTAAACGAGCAGTACTTC. Its translation: CAWSTPGHLNEQYF. The full variable domain, its missing parts supplied by reference TRBV30 and TRBJ2-7, is SQTIHQWPATLVQPVGSPLSLECTVEGTSNPNLYWYRQAAGRGLQLLFYSVGIGQISSEVPQNLSASRPQDRQFILSSKKLLLSDSGFYLCAWSTPGHLNEQYFGPGTRLTVT.

The chain employs TRBV11-2 and TRBJ2-2; D is perhaps TRBD2 (5 bases). V was cut by 5 bases and J by 0 bases, with 13 bases left in between. CDR3 length equals 16 residues. CDR1 and CDR2 from the germline V gene are SGHAT and FQNNGV. The CDR3 nucleotides read TGTGCCAGCAGCCCCGCTAGCTCCACGAACACCGGGGAGCTGTTTTTT. Its protein is CASSPASSTNTGELFF.

This chain connects TRBV2 to TRBJ2-7, with 9 bases that match TRBD1. The J segment lost 5 bases and the V segment lost 7 bases, leaving 9 bases of the junction unmatched. The length of the CDR3 is 14 residues. Germline V CDR1 and CDR2: SNHLY, FYNNEI. CDR3: CASNLGQGSHEQYF. CDR3 in DNA: TGTGCCAGCAACCTGGGACAGGGTTCCCACGAGCAGTACTTC.

The chain links TRBV5-4 to TRBJ2-5; TRBD1 matches at 7 bases. With V trimmed by 4 bases and J by 4 bases, 10 bases remained unmatched. CDR3 size: 15 residues. The germline V gene has CDR1 SGHNT and CDR2 YYREEE (reference sequence). CDR3 protein: CASSRNPTGRETQYF. The CDR3 DNA reads TGTGCCAGCAGCCGAAACCCGACAGGGCGAGAGACCCAGTACTTC.

The chain has TRBV2 and TRBJ2-7; D is ambiguous. The CDR3 has 12 residues. Trimming stripped 3 bases from V and 3 bases from J, with 6 bases between. Germline V lookup: CDR1 SNHLY, CDR2 FYNNEI. The CDR3 loop reads CASSDGFYEQYF. The CDR3 DNA is TGTGCCAGCAGTGACGGGTTCTACGAGCAGTACTTC.

The chain carries TRBV4-1 and TRBJ2-5, with D tentatively TRBD1 (5 bases). CDR1 is MGHRA, CDR2 YSYEKL, per germline. Trimming removed 4 bases from V and 0 bases from J, with 12 bases in between. CDR3 length: 15 residues. The CDR3 loop reads CASSPFSRDQETQYF. The CDR3 DNA reads TGCGCCAGCAGCCCGTTTAGCAGGGACCAAGAGACCCAGTACTTC.

This chain connects TRBV4-1 to TRBJ2-1; no definite D call. V was trimmed by 2 bases and J by 9 bases, leaving 11 bases between them. This CDR3 spans 13 amino acids. The V gene's germline CDR1 is MGHRA and CDR2 YSYEKL. CDR3 amino acids: CASSQFPPGEQFF. The CDR3, as DNA: TGCGCCAGCAGCCAATTCCCTCCGGGTGAGCAGTTCTTC.

This chain joins TRBV19 and TRBJ1-1; possible D gene TRBD1, 5 bases. Trimming removed 1 base at V and 4 bases at J, with 13 bases between. The CDR3 runs to 15 residues. Per the germline V gene, CDR1 is LNHDA and CDR2 is SQIVND (reference sequence). The CDR3 nucleotides read TGTGCCAGTAGTATAGGCCCAGGGAGGGGCACTGAAGCTTTCTTT. Its translation is CASSIGPGRGTEAFF.

The chain recombines TRBV10-3 with TRBJ2-3; D possibly corresponds to TRBD1 (6 bases). CDR3 size: 16 residues. The germline gives CDR1 ENHRY, CDR2 SYGVKD. V lost 10 bases, J lost 1 base, and 21 bases lay in between. CDR3 amino acids: CATIATLGQGTDTQYF. CDR3 bases: TGTGCCACCATCGCGACATTGGGACAAGGCACAGATACGCAGTATTTT.

This chain links TRBV2 with TRBJ2-7; 10 bases are a match to TRBD2. The ends lost 2 bases at V and 5 bases at J; junction bases unmatched: 3. Germline V gives CDR1 SNHLY, CDR2 FYNNEI. There are 14 residues in the CDR3. The CDR3 here is CASSELAGVDEQYF. The DNA of the CDR3 is TGTGCCAGCAGTGAACTAGCGGGAGTTGACGAGCAGTACTTC.

The chain links TRBV5-4 to TRBJ2-1, with D tentatively TRBD2 (6 bases). Between the trimmed V and J ends, which lost 0 bases and 8 bases, there was a span of 15 bases. Germline CDR1 SGHNT, CDR2 YYREEE (reference sequence). The CDR3 has 15 residues. The CDR3 sequence is CASSLEGRLIDEQFF. CDR3 bases: TGTGCCAGCAGCTTGGAAGGGAGGCTTATTGATGAGCAGTTCTTC.

In nucleotides, the CDR3 is TGTGCCAGCAGCATCGGACTAGCCGAAAGGGGAGAGACCCAGTACTTC. Its protein is CASSIGLAERGETQYF. The chain recombines TRBV9 with TRBJ2-5, with 8 bases aligning to TRBD2. The CDR3 has 16 amino acids. Germline V gene data show CDR1 as SGDLS and CDR2 as YYNGEE. The J segment lost 4 bases and the V segment lost 4 bases, leaving 12 bases of the junction unmatched.

This clone came up a few times. The chain recombines TRBV20-1 with TRBJ1-1, with a tentative D call TRBD1 (5 bases). The ends were cut back, 5 bases at V and 3 bases at J, with 7 bases in the middle. Germline V gene data show CDR1 as DFQATT and CDR2 as SNEGSKA (reference sequence). The CDR3 is made up of 11 amino acids. The CDR3 sequence: CSAGGYTEAFF. The CDR3 DNA reads as TGCAGTGCTGGGGGGTACACTGAAGCTTTCTTT.

The chain recombines TRBV27 with TRBJ1-1; the D is unclear. With 6 bases removed from V and 3 bases from J, the gap between germline ends came to 14 bases. This CDR3 is 14 amino acids long. Germline V gene data show CDR1 as MNHEY and CDR2 as SMNVEV (reference sequence). CDR3 bases: TGTGCCAGCAGAGACGTTCCACAGTACACTGAAGCTTTCTTT. It translates to CASRDVPQYTEAFF.

This chain connects TRBV29-1 to TRBJ2-7; D possibly corresponds to TRBD1 (6 bases). The CDR3 sequence is 10 residues long. Trimming stripped 7 bases from V and 7 bases from J, with 11 bases between. Germline V gene sequence: CDR1 SQVTM, CDR2 ANQGSEA. CDR3 DNA sequence: TGCAGCGCCATGGACAGTGAGCAGTACTTC. Protein sequence: CSAMDSEQYF.

This rearrangement joins TRBV20-1 to TRBJ2-7; D unresolved. This CDR3 region has 11 residues. CDR1 is DFQATT, CDR2 SNEGSKA, per germline (reference sequence). Trimming took 3 bases from V and 7 from J, leaving 10 bases between them. CDR3 nucleotide sequence: TGCAGTGCTAGTAGTACGCGGGAGCAGTACTTC. Residues: CSASSTREQYF.

For the CDR3, the DNA is TGTGCCAGCAGTGGCGACAGGGGCTCCTACGAGCAGTACTTC. It is translated as CASSGDRGSYEQYF. This chain links TRBV25-1 with TRBJ2-7; 8 nucleotides align to TRBD1. This CDR3 comprises 14 residues. The germline V gene encodes CDR1 MGHDK and CDR2 SYGVNS. Losses at the gene ends were 4 bases for V and 0 bases for J; bases not matched to a gene: 2.

This clone was observed a single time. The chain is built from TRBV28 and TRBJ2-7; D is possibly TRBD1 (6 bases). Germline CDR1 reads MDHEN; CDR2 reads SYDVKM. V dropped 2 bases and J dropped 2 bases, with 10 bases sitting between them. The CDR3 covers 14 residues. In DNA, the CDR3 is TGTGCCAGCAGTTTAGAACAGGGAACCTACGAGCAGTACTTC. It encodes CASSLEQGTYEQYF.

The chain couples TRBV9 to TRBJ1-5; D is possibly TRBD1 (5 bases). The CDR3 sequence is 15 residues long. The germline gives CDR1 SGDLS, CDR2 YYNGEE. The ends were cut back, 0 bases at V and 1 base at J, with 8 bases in the middle. CDR3 in DNA: TGTGCCAGCAGCGTAGATGGGGGGAGCAATCAGCCCCAGCATTTT. This sequence encodes CASSVDGGSNQPQHF.

The chain has TRBV6-4 and TRBJ1-4; D ambiguous. Trimming cost V 0 bases and J 5 bases, with 10 bases left between them. The CDR3 is made up of 15 amino acids. Germline V gene lookup returns CDR1 MRHNA and CDR2 SNTAGT. CDR3: CASSDSAGANEKLFF. CDR3 nucleotides: TGTGCCAGCAGTGACTCGGCGGGAGCGAATGAAAAACTGTTTTTT.

V and J are TRBV10-3 and TRBJ2-1; possible D gene TRBD1, 6 bases. The CDR3 consists of 14 residues. V was trimmed by 8 bases and J by 8 bases, leaving 19 bases between them. The V gene's germline CDR1 is ENHRY and CDR2 SYGVKD. CDR3 sequence reads: CAISTRLGADEQFF. The CDR3 DNA reads TGTGCCATCTCTACACGACTGGGGGCGGATGAGCAGTTCTTC.

The rearrangement uses TRBV18 and TRBJ1-1; 7 bases agree with TRBD1. Unmatched junction bases numbered 3, after V lost 3 bases and J lost 11 bases. Germline-derived CDR1 and CDR2 are KGHSH and LQKENI. The CDR3 totals 11 residues. CDR3 nucleotide sequence: TGTGCCAGCTCACCGGAACAGGGGGCTTTCTTT. Its translation: CASSPEQGAFF.

This chain joins TRBV20-1 and TRBJ2-7; D call uncertain. Germline-derived CDR1 and CDR2 are DFQATT and SNEGSKA (reference sequence). This CDR3 region has 11 residues. Trimming took off 6 bases at V and 1 base at J, with 7 bases between the two ends. Here the CDR3 reads CSAGLSYEQYF. CDR3 DNA sequence: TGCAGTGCGGGCTTGTCCTACGAGCAGTACTTC.

The rearrangement uses TRBV19 and TRBJ2-7; the D is unclear. Germline loops: CDR1 LNHDA, CDR2 SQIVND (reference sequence). The germline V and J ends were trimmed by 3 bases and 2 bases, with 8 bases remaining between them. The CDR3 covers 13 residues. CDR3 in DNA: TGTGCCAGTAGTATTAAACTTACCTACGAGCAGTACTTC. Protein product: CASSIKLTYEQYF.